This T cell receptor (beta chain) is from a study of T cells in Graves' hyperthyroidism and ophthalmopathy. A lack of ophthalmopathy progression within 18 months defined stable Graves' hyperthyroidism. RNA transcripts served as the template for amplifying TCR beta CDR3 regions. The study used the HTBI primer set for a first-round RT-PCR of the TCR CDR3. Each CDR3 protein is one row after TCRdb ran MiXCR on the multiplex PCR reads. The sample yields roughly 200,000 distinct CDR3 sequences, around 18% seen once. Regarding the study as a whole: Also found in blood were most expanded thyroid clonotypes above 0.001. Ophthalmopathy got predicted by the model a median around 6.6 months before its onset.

This CDR3 spans 19 amino acids. V lost 4 bases to trimming and J lost 4 bases; unmatched junction nucleotides: 18. Germline-derived CDR1 and CDR2 are SGHAT and FQNNGV. Many counts were recorded for this clonotype. The antigen is unknown. This clonotype was obtained from a man aged 40-49 years with Graves' hyperthyroidism. The J gene is TRBJ1-2, the V gene TRBV11-2; 10 bases match TRBD1. The source material was blood. As DNA, the CDR3 is TGTGCCAGCAGCTCCCCTACGCCGGGACAGGGGTTTTGGCGCTATGGCTACACCTTC. Its protein product is CASSSPTPGQGFWRYGYTF.